In this sample, the clone carrying this T cell receptor beta chain turned up a few times. Its antigen remains unidentified. The CDR3 loop spans 11 amino acids. Looked up from germline, CDR1 is LNHDA and CDR2 is SQIVND (reference sequence). The V and J ends lost 7 bases and 3 bases respectively, with 6 bases between them. The data were taken from a study of cytomegalovirus exposure and HLA in healthy donors. 60 Vbeta and 13 Jbeta primers were used in PCR. Generated by immunoSEQ multiplex PCR, the TCRdb table keeps only in-frame clones and is missing some. The sample has about 43,000 clones; around 60% are singletons. Findings of the study overall: Several V segments, TRBV6-2 and TRBV6-3 among them, could not be told apart and were dropped.

The gene calls are TRBV19 and TRBJ1-2; D remains unclear. This TCR came from a human donor in good health. The sequencing input was PBMCs. The CDR3 is CASMGDYGYTF. CDR3 coding DNA: TGTGCCAGTATGGGAGACTATGGCTACACCTTC.